Below, 23 T cell receptor beta chains from the same sample are listed, as sequenced in a study of blood T cell repertoires in COVID-19. Libraries were prepared by immunoSEQ multiplex PCR; TCRdb keeps only in-frame clonotypes and omits some of them. The sample yields over 200,000 clones, roughly 88% seen once. The specimen sequenced was PBMCs or T cells enriched from blood (not recorded which). Every receptor here comes from a woman under 40 who had been exposed to COVID-19.

V and J are TRBV3-1 (or the pseudogene TRBV3-2) and TRBJ2-1, with 9 bases lining up with TRBD2. The CDR3 runs to 17 residues. Germline trimming cut 1 base from V and 6 bases from J; bases unmatched to any gene: 10. The V gene's germline CDR1 is LGHDT and CDR2 YNNKEL (reference sequence). The CDR3 bases are TGTGCCAGCAGCCAAGCGGCTAGCGGGAATCACGTCAATGAGCAGTTCTTC. Translation gives CASSQAASGNHVNEQFF.

The genes are TRBV27 and TRBJ2-6, with D tentatively TRBD2 (6 bases). The CDR3 loop spans 18 amino acids. Germline CDR1 MNHEY, CDR2 SMNVEV (reference sequence). The V gene lost 5 bases and the J gene lost 0 bases, with 17 bases spanning the gap. CDR3 sequence: CASSTPGGSNSGANVLTF. The CDR3 DNA sequence: TGTGCCAGCAGTACCCCTGGGGGGTCCAACTCTGGGGCCAACGTCCTGACTTTC.

V gene TRBV19 combines with J gene TRBJ1-5; D is undetermined. The CDR3 loop spans 13 amino acids. V was pared by 5 bases and J by 9 bases, with 14 bases between. CDR1 and CDR2 (germline): LNHDA, SQIVND (reference sequence). CDR3 sequence: CASSFGSGSPQHF. CDR3 DNA: TGTGCCAGTAGTTTTGGGAGTGGTTCGCCCCAGCATTTT.

The chain couples TRBV30 to TRBJ2-3; TRBD2 matches at 12 bases. Trimming cost V 2 bases and J 4 bases; bases outside gene matches: 4. The germline gives CDR1 GTSNPN, CDR2 SVGIG (reference sequence). The CDR3 consists of 15 residues. The DNA of the CDR3 is TGTGCCTGGAGTCCCCTAGCGGGGGGGCCAGATACGCAGTATTTT. This encodes CAWSPLAGGPDTQYF.

The CDR3 reads CASSGGGFVTEAFF. The CDR3 nucleotides read TGTGCCAGCAGCGGAGGGGGTTTCGTCACTGAAGCTTTCTTT. The chain combines TRBV9 with TRBJ1-1, with D possibly TRBD1 on 6 matching bases. Between the trimmed V and J ends, which lost 3 bases and 4 bases, there was a span of 13 bases. CDR1 and CDR2 (germline): SGDLS, YYNGEE. CDR3 size: 14 residues.

CDR3 amino acids: CASSVAGGPDTQYF. Here the CDR3 DNA reads TGTGCCAGTAGCGTAGCGGGAGGGCCAGATACGCAGTATTTT. This rearrangement joins TRBV19 to TRBJ2-3, with TRBD2 matching 11 bases. Germline V gene lookup returns CDR1 LNHDA and CDR2 SQIVND (reference sequence). V lost 6 bases and J lost 4; bases outside the gene matches: 3. There are 14 residues in the CDR3.

This clone was seen just once. V and J are TRBV6-1 and TRBJ1-1; the D gene is possibly TRBD1 (5 bases). V was cut by 1 base and J by 3 bases, with 9 bases left in between. CDR1 is MNHNS, CDR2 SASEGT, per germline. The CDR3 spans 14 residues. CDR3 loop: CASSEVGRDTEAFF. The CDR3 nucleotides read TGTGCCAGCAGTGAAGTGGGCAGGGACACTGAAGCTTTCTTT.

V is TRBV7-9 and J is TRBJ2-7, with D possibly TRBD1 on 5 matching bases. With 4 bases removed from V and 9 bases from J, the gap between germline ends came to 16 bases. Germline-derived CDR1 and CDR2 are SEHNR and FQNEAQ (reference sequence). The CDR3 runs to 13 residues. CDR3 sequence (DNA): TGTGCCAGCAGCTCCCCAGACAGAACCCGGCAGTACTTC. Translated, it gives CASSSPDRTRQYF.

CDR3 region: CASSLAQGNEQYF. The CDR3 coding sequence is TGTGCCAGCAGTTTAGCACAGGGTAACGAGCAGTACTTC. The chain employs TRBV12-3 or TRBV12-4 and TRBJ2-7, with a weak D call TRBD1 (6 bases). V lost 0 bases, J lost 5 bases, and 8 bases lay in between. The CDR3 has 13 amino acids.

The chain joins TRBV2 to TRBJ2-7; 7 bases align to TRBD2. Germline V gene lookup returns CDR1 SNHLY and CDR2 FYNNEI. The CDR3 is made up of 14 amino acids. Trimming cost V 2 bases and J 4 bases; bases outside gene matches: 5. This CDR3 is CASSELRGGYEQYF. The CDR3 coding sequence is TGTGCCAGCAGTGAACTAAGGGGAGGGTACGAGCAGTACTTC.

The J gene is TRBJ2-7, the V gene TRBV11-2; TRBD1 aligns across 12 bases. CDR3 size: 16 residues. Germline V gene lookup returns CDR1 SGHAT and CDR2 FQNNGV. J gave up 6 bases and V 1 base, and 7 bases lay outside the gene matches. Here the CDR3 reads CASSLVPGTGGFEQYF. The DNA for the CDR3 is TGTGCCAGCAGCTTAGTCCCCGGGACAGGGGGCTTCGAGCAGTACTTC.

The V call is TRBV12-3 or TRBV12-4, the J call TRBJ1-5, with 7 bases aligning to TRBD1. V shed 5 bases, J shed 9 bases, and the junction held 7 bases outside the gene matches. The CDR3 is made up of 13 amino acids. The CDR3 loop reads CASSGTGEMPQHF. In DNA form, the CDR3 reads TGTGCCAGCAGTGGAACAGGGGAAATGCCCCAGCATTTT.

The DNA of the CDR3 is TGTGCCATGACGACAGGAAGAAAGACTGGAAACACCATATATTTT. Its translation is CAMTTGRKTGNTIYF. This sequence joins TRBV6-5 and TRBJ1-3; D possibly corresponds to TRBD1 (6 bases). Germline lookup yields CDR1 MNHEY and CDR2 SVGAGI. The V end was cut by 10 bases, the J end by 2 bases, with 18 bases between. CDR3 length: 15 residues.

The V gene is TRBV5-1, the J gene TRBJ2-2, with D possibly matching TRBD1 (5 bases). CDR1 is SGHRS and CDR2 is YFSETQ in the germline V gene. The CDR3 is 14 residues long. Trimming stripped 4 bases from V and 2 bases from J, with 9 bases between. The CDR3 sequence is CASSADKNTGELFF. CDR3 nucleotide sequence: TGCGCCAGCAGCGCGGACAAAAACACCGGGGAGCTGTTTTTT.

The gene calls are TRBV19 and TRBJ1-1; possibly TRBD1 for D (5 bases). In germline, CDR1 is LNHDA, CDR2 SQIVND (reference sequence). V was shortened by 6 bases and J by 1 base, with 18 bases between the two germline ends. The CDR3 length is 16 residues. The CDR3 sequence: CASSGGLRDRNTEAFF. The CDR3 coding sequence is TGTGCCAGTAGCGGTGGGCTGCGTGACAGGAACACTGAAGCTTTCTTT.

The gene calls are TRBV6-1 and TRBJ2-5; D is possibly TRBD1 (5 bases). The CDR3 contains 15 residues. Germline V lookup: CDR1 MNHNS, CDR2 SASEGT. Trimming cost V 2 bases and J 5 bases, with 15 bases left between them. The CDR3 spells CASSEMLGHGETQYF. The CDR3 nucleotides are TGTGCCAGCAGTGAAATGTTGGGGCATGGGGAGACCCAGTACTTC.

The rearrangement uses TRBV27 and TRBJ1-1; a weak D match, TRBD1 (6 bases). Germline CDR1 and CDR2: MNHEY and SMNVEV (reference sequence). The CDR3 is 13 residues long. V was pared by 3 bases and J by 7 bases, with 12 bases between. The CDR3 loop is CASSFSRGGEAFF. CDR3 nucleotides: TGTGCCAGCAGTTTCTCCAGGGGTGGTGAAGCTTTCTTT.

The chain links TRBV6-5 to TRBJ1-3; no clear D gene. The germline CDR1 and CDR2 sequences are MNHEY and SVGAGI. Deletions cut 3 bases from V and 4 bases from J, with 10 bases between. The CDR3 loop spans 14 amino acids. CDR3 nucleotide sequence: TGTGCCAGCAGTTATGTTCGGGGAGGAAACACCATATATTTT. Protein product: CASSYVRGGNTIYF.

The chain recombines TRBV11-2 with TRBJ2-7; 8 nucleotides agree with TRBD2. Trimming removed 7 bases from V and 5 bases from J; junction bases left unmatched: 16. Germline V gene lookup returns CDR1 SGHAT and CDR2 FQNNGV. This CDR3 contains 16 residues. The CDR3 DNA sequence: TGTGCCAGCACCTCCAGCGTGAGCGGGAGTATCAACGAGCAGTACTTC. This sequence encodes CASTSSVSGSINEQYF.

A single count supports this clone. The CDR3 sequence is CASSPDLANYGYTF. CDR3 nucleotide sequence: TGTGCCAGCAGCCCCGACCTAGCTAACTATGGCTACACCTTC. The V and J genes are TRBV3-1 (or the pseudogene TRBV3-2) and TRBJ1-2; no definite D call. V shed 4 bases and J shed 0 bases, with 9 bases lying between them. This CDR3 has 14 amino acids. CDR1 is LGHDT and CDR2 is YNNKEL in the germline V gene (reference sequence).

The rearrangement joins TRBV7-3 to TRBJ2-5; D perhaps matches TRBD1 (6 bases). Per the germline V gene, CDR1 is SGHTA and CDR2 is FQGTGA. Trimming took off 1 base at V and 2 bases at J, with 17 bases between the two ends. This CDR3 is built from 17 residues. The CDR3: CASSLSGTGQGQETQYF. The DNA for the CDR3 is TGTGCCAGCAGCTTAAGCGGCACAGGGCAGGGGCAAGAGACCCAGTACTTC.

The chain employs TRBV29-1 and TRBJ2-3, with 14 bases aligning to TRBD2. Germline lookup yields CDR1 SQVTM and CDR2 ANQGSEA. This CDR3 is 17 amino acids long. V trimming: 3 bases; J trimming: 7 bases; junction bases outside the gene matches: 12. The CDR3, as DNA: TGCAGCGTTGAGGGACTAGCGGGGGCCATATTAACCAATACGCAGTATTTT. Encoded protein: CSVEGLAGAILTNTQYF.

This clone was counted only a few times. This chain connects TRBV20-1 to TRBJ2-7; D not certain. Germline V lookup: CDR1 DFQATT, CDR2 SNEGSKA (reference sequence). With 3 bases removed from V and 5 bases from J, the gap between germline ends came to 8 bases. This CDR3 contains 11 residues. Written as DNA, the CDR3 is TGCAGTGCTAGTCTTTTCGACGAGCAGTACTTC. Its protein is CSASLFDEQYF.